Below, 32 T cell receptor beta chains from the same sample are listed, as sequenced in a study of OX40 agonist ivuxolimab in advanced cancers. Generated by immunoSEQ multiplex PCR, the TCRdb table keeps only in-frame clones and is missing some. The repertoire has some 66,000 clones, over 60% of them found once; the top ten carry about 1.6%. Sequenced here: CD4+ or CD8+ T cells sorted from blood, sampled in a trial of the OX40 agonist ivuxolimab. These receptors all stem from an adult with an advanced solid tumor such as melanoma, head and neck, liver or kidney cancer.

CDR3 amino acids: CASSPGEEQFF. CDR3 DNA: TGTGCCAGCTCACCCGGGGAGGAGCAGTTCTTC. The V gene is TRBV18, the J gene TRBJ2-1; perhaps TRBD2 as D (5 bases). Germline lookup yields CDR1 KGHSH and CDR2 LQKENI. Trimming took 3 bases from V and 10 from J, leaving 7 bases between them. CDR3 length: 11 amino acids.

This chain uses TRBV5-1 with TRBJ2-5, with 7 bases aligning to TRBD2. The V segment lost 4 bases and the J segment 3 bases; nucleotides outside the gene matches: 6. Germline CDR1 is SGHRS and CDR2 is YFSETQ. The CDR3 length is 14 residues. DNA of the CDR3: TGCGCCAGCAGCAGCTGGGGGGGTAAAGAGACCCAGTACTTC. It specifies CASSSWGGKETQYF.

This clone was observed a handful of times. The gene calls are TRBV11-3 and TRBJ1-4; D gene uncertain. With 4 bases removed from V and 6 bases from J, the gap between germline ends came to 12 bases. CDR3 length equals 14 residues. The germline V gene has CDR1 SGHNT and CDR2 YENEEA. CDR3 nucleotides: TGTGCCAGCAGCTCGCGATCCGGGGATGAAAAACTGTTTTTT. This encodes CASSSRSGDEKLFF.

This chain connects TRBV21-1 to TRBJ2-5; the table's D call, TRBD2, has no DNA check behind it. TRBV21-1 is assigned pseudogene status. The CDR3 is made up of 15 amino acids. CDR3 DNA: TGTGCCAGCAGCAATTTAAGGCGGAGAAAAGAGACCCAGTACTTC. This sequence encodes CASSNLRRRKETQYF.

This chain uses TRBV2 with TRBJ2-3; no firm D call. Trimming removed 7 bases at V and 2 bases at J, with 7 bases between. The germline V gene has CDR1 SNHLY and CDR2 FYNNEI. The CDR3 consists of 12 residues. The CDR3 DNA reads as TGTGCCAGCACGGATTTCACAGATACGCAGTATTTT. This sequence encodes CASTDFTDTQYF.

The chain couples TRBV5-1 to TRBJ1-2, with 8 bases identical to TRBD1. The ends lost 0 bases at V and 7 bases at J; junction bases unmatched: 8. This CDR3 has 15 amino acids. Germline assignment: CDR1 SGHRS and CDR2 YFSETQ. CDR3 DNA: TGCGCCAGCAGCTTGGCCGGGACAGGTGATTCTGGCTACACCTTC. It translates to CASSLAGTGDSGYTF.

With regard to this clone: The same CDR3 arises from other DNA sequences in this sample as well. DNA for the CDR3: TGTGCCAGCAGAGGTCAGGGAAACTATGGCTACACCTTC. Its translation: CASRGQGNYGYTF. The chain is built from TRBV2 and TRBJ1-2; D is perhaps TRBD1 (5 bases). The V end lost 6 bases, the J end lost 2 bases, and 10 bases lay between the germline ends. Germline V gene lookup returns CDR1 SNHLY and CDR2 FYNNEI. This CDR3 has 13 amino acids.

CDR3 in amino acids: CASRPDRDGYTF. Written as DNA, the CDR3 is TGTGCCAGTAGACCTGACAGGGATGGCTACACCTTC. The rearrangement uses TRBV19 and TRBJ1-2; 7 positions match TRBD1. CDR1 and CDR2 from the germline V gene are LNHDA and SQIVND (reference sequence). The V segment lost 6 bases and the J segment 6 bases; nucleotides outside the gene matches: 4. CDR3 length equals 12 residues.

The genes are TRBV19 and TRBJ1-5, with D perhaps matching TRBD1 (6 bases). V lost 0 bases to trimming and J lost 6 bases, with 21 bases between them. The CDR3 loop spans 18 amino acids. The germline V gene has CDR1 LNHDA and CDR2 SQIVND (reference sequence). The CDR3 DNA reads TGTGCCAGTAGTATAGATTCCGGACAGTATATAGCAATTCAGCCCCAGCATTTT. Its translation is CASSIDSGQYIAIQPQHF.

Details on this clone: A read error may account for a junction end that differs from germline. The chain has TRBV18 and TRBJ1-1; 9 positions agree with TRBD1. This CDR3 is built from 14 residues. Germline CDR1 reads KGHSH; CDR2 reads LQKENI. The CDR3 loop reads CASSPGTGNAEAFF. The DNA of the CDR3 is TGTGCCAGCTCACCTGGGACAGGGAACGCTGAAGCTTTCTTT.

The chain is built from TRBV28 and TRBJ2-1; D is unclear. With 3 bases removed from V and 0 bases from J, the gap between germline ends came to 6 bases. This CDR3 has 14 residues. Looked up from germline, CDR1 is MDHEN and CDR2 is SYDVKM. CDR3 bases: TGTGCCAGCAGTTTCAGGAGCTCCTACAATGAGCAGTTCTTC. Translation: CASSFRSSYNEQFF.

The chain joins TRBV30 to TRBJ2-3; possibly TRBD2 for D (6 bases). The CDR3 is made up of 12 amino acids. The germline V gene has CDR1 GTSNPN and CDR2 SVGIG (reference sequence). V lost 0 bases, J lost 6 bases, and 7 bases lay in between. The CDR3 spells CAWSVRGDTQYF. In nucleotides, the CDR3 is TGTGCCTGGAGTGTACGGGGGGATACGCAGTATTTT.

The chain carries TRBV19 and TRBJ2-7; 7 positions agree with TRBD1. V lost 4 bases, J lost 3 bases, and 3 bases stayed unmatched. Germline V gene lookup returns CDR1 LNHDA and CDR2 SQIVND (reference sequence). This CDR3 comprises 13 residues. In nucleotides, the CDR3 is TGTGCCAGTAGTAGGGACAGAGGCTACGAGCAGTACTTC. It is translated as CASSRDRGYEQYF.

V is TRBV11-2 and J is TRBJ2-5; D could derive from TRBD1 or TRBD2 (5 bases each). This CDR3 is 14 amino acids long. V dropped 4 bases and J dropped 7 bases, with 16 bases sitting between them. The germline V gene has CDR1 SGHAT and CDR2 FQNNGV. DNA of the CDR3: TGTGCCAGCAGCTCTCTCCAGGGCCGGGGGACCCAGTACTTC. This gives the protein CASSSLQGRGTQYF. The entire variable domain, with the rest obtained from reference TRBV11-2 and TRBJ2-5, is as follows: EAGVAQSPRYKIIEKRQSVAFWCNPISGHATLYWYQQILGQGPKLLIQFQNNGVVDDSQLPKDRFSAERLKGVDSTLKIQPAKLEDSAVYLCASSSLQGRGTQYFGPGTRLLVL.

The chain is built from TRBV28 and TRBJ2-7, with 7 bases fitting TRBD2. Germline CDR1 is MDHEN and CDR2 is SYDVKM. The CDR3 sequence is 15 residues long. Trimming cost V 7 bases and J 6 bases; bases outside gene matches: 15. The CDR3 spells CASNQNPSGGTEQYF. CDR3 nucleotides: TGTGCCAGCAATCAAAACCCCTCGGGAGGCACCGAGCAGTACTTC. Drawing the rest from reference TRBV28 and TRBJ2-7, the complete variable domain is DVKVTQSSRYLVKRTGEKVFLECVQDMDHENMFWYRQDPGLGLRLIYFSYDVKMKEKGDIPEGYSVSREKKERFSLILESASTNQTSMYLCASNQNPSGGTEQYFGPGTRLTVT.

This clone was seen just once. The chain uses TRBV7-9 and TRBJ1-4; D call uncertain. The ends were cut back, 3 bases at V and 4 bases at J, with 12 bases in the middle. This CDR3 region has 15 residues. CDR1 and CDR2 from the germline V gene are SEHNR and FQNEAQ (reference sequence). CDR3 DNA sequence: TGTGCCAGCAGCTTGTCCCACCCCTTTAATGAAAAACTGTTTTTT. It specifies CASSLSHPFNEKLFF.

The genes are TRBV11-2 and TRBJ2-5, with 12 bases fitting TRBD1. The CDR3 spans 17 residues. The J segment lost 5 bases and the V segment lost 3 bases, leaving 10 bases of the junction unmatched. Germline assignment: CDR1 SGHAT and CDR2 FQNNGV. DNA for the CDR3: TGTGCCAGCAGCTTCCGGGACAGGGGGCGCCGAAGGGAGACCCAGTACTTC. Protein sequence: CASSFRDRGRRRETQYF.

This clone turned up a few times. The rearrangement links TRBV11-3 to TRBJ2-1; 13 bases are a match to TRBD2. Germline CDR1 is SGHNT and CDR2 is YENEEA. This CDR3 is built from 17 residues. The junction had 10 bases not matched to a gene; V was cut back by 3 bases and J by 8 bases. The CDR3 DNA sequence: TGTGCCAGCAGCTTCCAAGGCACTAGCGGGAGGGGGTATGAGCAGTTCTTC. Encoded protein: CASSFQGTSGRGYEQFF.

The chain carries TRBV28 and TRBJ1-2; the match to TRBD1 covers 7 bases. With V trimmed by 6 bases and J by 3 bases, 13 bases remained unmatched. The CDR3 is made up of 16 amino acids. Germline CDR1 is MDHEN and CDR2 is SYDVKM. The CDR3: CASREGGGADYYGYTF. The CDR3 bases are TGTGCCAGCAGAGAGGGAGGGGGCGCGGATTACTATGGCTACACCTTC.

The chain carries TRBV5-6 and TRBJ2-5; tentative D call: TRBD2 (5 bases). Germline V lookup: CDR1 SGHDT, CDR2 YYEEEE. The CDR3 is 14 residues long. Trimming stripped 4 bases from V and 2 bases from J, with 12 bases between. The CDR3 is CASSRWTVQETQYF. The CDR3 DNA follows: TGTGCCAGCAGCCGATGGACTGTACAAGAGACCCAGTACTTC.

The chain uses TRBV12-5 and TRBJ2-2; TRBD1 matches 10 bases. Germline CDR1 is LGHNT and CDR2 is FRNRAP. The V and J ends lost 1 base and 6 bases, in that order; junction bases with no gene match: 11. The CDR3 covers 18 residues. The DNA for the CDR3 is TGTGCTAGTGGTTTGGCGTACCGGGACAGGGGAGTTCCCGGGGAGCTGTTTTTT. The encoded protein is CASGLAYRDRGVPGELFF.

The chain uses TRBV25-1 and TRBJ1-2; 8 bases match TRBD1. Germline V gene lookup returns CDR1 MGHDK and CDR2 SYGVNS. J was trimmed by 5 bases and V by 8 bases; bases with no gene match: 7. The length of the CDR3 is 13 residues. The CDR3 spells CASRGTGLYGYTF. The DNA for the CDR3 is TGTGCCAGCCGTGGGACAGGACTATATGGCTACACCTTC.

The V gene is TRBV9, the J gene TRBJ2-1; 9 bases agree with TRBD2. Germline assignment: CDR1 SGDLS and CDR2 YYNGEE. This CDR3 region has 15 residues. Losses at the gene ends were 6 bases for V and 8 bases for J; bases not matched to a gene: 12. CDR3 amino acids: CASTFSGGVGDEQFF. DNA of the CDR3: TGTGCCAGCACCTTTAGCGGGGGTGTGGGCGATGAGCAGTTCTTC.

V and J are TRBV30 and TRBJ2-3; D may be TRBD2 (6 bases). From germline, CDR1 is GTSNPN and CDR2 SVGIG (reference sequence). Trimming cost V 3 bases and J 4 bases, with 8 bases left between them. CDR3 length: 12 amino acids. The CDR3 here is CAWRGGSDTQYF. CDR3 in DNA: TGTGCCTGGAGGGGGGGATCAGATACGCAGTATTTT.

The chain joins TRBV11-3 to TRBJ2-7; D gene unclear. V was pared by 5 bases and J by 6 bases, with 14 bases between. Germline V CDR1 and CDR2: SGHNT, YENEEA. The CDR3 has 13 residues. The CDR3 here is CASSLTALGEQYF. The CDR3 DNA is TGTGCCAGCAGCCTGACGGCCCTAGGCGAGCAGTACTTC.

The CDR3 DNA sequence: TGTGCCAGCTCACCTGGGACAGGGGTACAGGTTTATGAAAAACTGTTTTTT. Translating it yields CASSPGTGVQVYEKLFF. This chain uses TRBV18 with TRBJ1-4; TRBD1 matches 10 bases. Looked up from germline, CDR1 is KGHSH and CDR2 is LQKENI. The CDR3 consists of 17 residues. With 3 bases clipped from V and 6 bases from J, the junction kept 10 bases outside the gene matches. The full variable domain, with the rest looked up from reference TRBV18 and TRBJ1-4, is NAGVMQNPRHLVRRRGQEARLRCSPMKGHSHVYWYRQLPEEGLKFMVYLQKENIIDESGMPKERFSAEFPKEGPSILRIQQVVRGDSAAYFCASSPGTGVQVYEKLFFGSGTQLSVL.

This clone was counted a single time. The rearrangement links TRBV5-8 to TRBJ2-2; possibly TRBD1 for D (6 bases). The CDR3 is 16 residues long. With 3 bases removed from V and 3 bases from J, the gap between germline ends came to 15 bases. Germline V CDR1 and CDR2: SGHTS, YDEGEE. As DNA, the CDR3 is TGTGCCAGCAGCTCGGATTCCGGGACACACACCGGGGAGCTGTTTTTT. This encodes CASSSDSGTHTGELFF.

This clone has a single count. The chain joins TRBV29-1 to TRBJ2-5; 8 bases line up with TRBD1. With 0 bases clipped from V and 1 base from J, the junction kept 13 bases outside the gene matches. Germline V gene sequence: CDR1 SQVTM, CDR2 ANQGSEA. This CDR3 is 18 amino acids long. The CDR3 sequence: CSVEDLFSRDRSQETQYF. The CDR3 nucleotides read TGCAGCGTTGAAGATCTCTTTAGTAGGGACAGGAGCCAAGAGACCCAGTACTTC.

The J gene is TRBJ1-2, the V gene TRBV25-1, with D perhaps TRBD1 (5 bases). V was cut by 7 bases and J by 3 bases, with 15 bases left in between. The germline V gene encodes CDR1 MGHDK and CDR2 SYGVNS. This CDR3 spans 14 amino acids. The CDR3 loop is CASTGGAKDYGYTF. CDR3 coding DNA: TGTGCCAGCACCGGAGGGGCTAAGGACTATGGCTACACCTTC.

The chain is built from TRBV2 and TRBJ2-3; D not resolved. This CDR3 contains 15 residues. Germline CDR1 is SNHLY and CDR2 is FYNNEI. With 0 bases removed from V and 4 bases from J, the gap between germline ends came to 11 bases. Written as DNA, the CDR3 is TGTGCCAGCAGTGAAGCGCTAAGGGCGGCAGATACGCAGTATTTT. This sequence encodes CASSEALRAADTQYF.

The rearrangement uses TRBV14 and TRBJ2-7; D gene uncertain. Germline lookup yields CDR1 SGHDN and CDR2 FVKESK. The CDR3 runs to 11 residues. V was shortened by 3 bases and J by 5 bases, with 5 bases between the two germline ends. In DNA, the CDR3 is TGTGCCAGCAGCCAGTTTAACGAGCAGTACTTC. Its protein is CASSQFNEQYF.

This clone was observed a handful of times. The V call is TRBV2, the J call TRBJ1-2; D is ambiguous. With 4 bases removed from V and 4 bases from J, the gap between germline ends came to 4 bases. In germline, CDR1 is SNHLY, CDR2 FYNNEI. The CDR3 has 11 residues. The CDR3 nucleotides are TGTGCCAGCAGTGTCAGCTATGGCTACACCTTC. Translating it yields CASSVSYGYTF.